This T cell receptor beta chain was captured in a study of early T cells in non-severe SARS-CoV-2 infection. Study at large: The chains were unpaired, and the sequenced material was bulk RNA from unsorted whole blood. Overall study findings and caveats: Anti-spike CD8 responses were favored by VDJdb matching, which missed private and CD4 specificities.

In the case of this clonotype: Antigen unknown.

Tagging with unique molecular identifiers was applied to individual cDNA molecules. TCRdb passed the 5' RACE reads through MiXCR, listing each CDR3 protein once. The sample shows over 45,000 distinct CDR3 sequences, about 8% of them seen only once. The CDR3 is 15 residues long. V gave up 1 base and J gave up 2 bases; unmatched junction bases: 3. Germline V CDR1 and CDR2: SEHNR, FQNEAQ (reference sequence). This sample comprised whole blood, obtained at baseline. V usage is TRBV7-9 and J usage is TRBJ2-5, with 8 bases matching TRBD1. This clonotype originated in an adult who was a healthcare worker with PCR-confirmed SARS-CoV-2 infection or an uninfected control (not recorded which). The DNA for the CDR3 is TGTGCCAGCAGCTTAGGCAGGGGGCATCAAGAGACCCAGTACTTC. It specifies CASSLGRGHQETQYF. The variable domain in full, with the rest retrieved from reference TRBV7-9 and TRBJ2-5, is DTGVSQNPRHKITKRGQNVTFRCDPISEHNRLYWYRQTLGQGPEFLTYFQNEAQLEKSRLLSDRFSAERPKGSFSTLEIQRTEQGDSAMYLCASSLGRGHQETQYFGPGTRLLVL.